The 18 T cell receptor beta chains given below trace back to one sample, sequenced in a study of human T cells and chemical hapten exposure (dated by TCRdb to about 2021). Library method: RACE. For sequencing, a NextSeq 500 was employed. TCRdb itself trimmed the public reads at Q25 with fastp, ran MiXCR and retained productive beta chains. Records with the same CDR3 protein are collapsed into one entry carrying the most frequent genes and DNA. Recorded for this sample are roughly 130,000 distinct CDR3 sequences; about 9.4% of them occurred a single time. Approximately 2% of the sample rests with the top ten. The time point tag for this specimen amounts to: healthy volunteer bleed at 2 weeks. Unfractionated whole blood was collected in Tempus Blood RNA tubes, and total RNA was extracted from that blood. The sequenced sample was whole blood. These receptors all stem from a male donor in good health. Some clones in this sample may be carry-over from other donors' samples.

In this sample, this clonotype turned up a few times. V usage is TRBV12-3 or TRBV12-4 and J usage is TRBJ2-1, with 10 nucleotides matching TRBD2. The CDR3 loop spans 15 amino acids. With V trimmed by 6 bases and J by 1 base, 3 bases remained unmatched. As DNA, the CDR3 is TGTGCCAGCAGCCGGGGACTAGCGTCCTACAATGAGCAGTTCTTC. Translating it yields CASSRGLASYNEQFF.

This clonotype was recorded at least ten times. The chain carries TRBV5-1 and TRBJ2-7; possibly TRBD2 for D (6 bases). Trimming pared 2 bases from V and 5 bases from J, leaving 17 bases between. Germline V gene lookup returns CDR1 SGHRS and CDR2 YFSETQ. CDR3 length: 15 residues. CDR3 bases: TGCGCCAGCAGCTTTGCGGGACGTCGGGCGGACGAGCAGTACTTC. It is translated as CASSFAGRRADEQYF. The entire variable domain, with the rest obtained from reference TRBV5-1 and TRBJ2-7, is as follows: KAGVTQTPRYLIKTRGQQVTLSCSPISGHRSVSWYQQTPGQGLQFLFEYFSETQRNKGNFPGRFSGRQFSNSRSEMNVSTLELGDSALYLCASSFAGRRADEQYFGPGTRLTVT.

A few counts support this clonotype. The J gene is TRBJ2-1, the V gene TRBV3-1; D might be TRBD2 (6 bases). This CDR3 spans 14 amino acids. Germline loops: CDR1 LGHDT, CDR2 YNNKEL (reference sequence). V was pared by 1 base and J by 9 bases, with 13 bases between. CDR3 sequence reads: CASSQVGGGGEQFF. As DNA, the CDR3 is TGTGCCAGCAGCCAAGTGGGAGGAGGAGGTGAGCAGTTCTTC.

This clonotype was detected a few times. The V and J genes are TRBV5-1 and TRBJ2-3, with 10 bases that match TRBD1. CDR1 SGHRS and CDR2 YFSETQ come from the germline V gene. The CDR3 sequence is 19 residues long. V lost 4 bases and J lost 4; bases outside the gene matches: 18. DNA for the CDR3: TGCGCCAGCAGCCTACCCGCCTCCCAGGGACAGGGGATCGCAGATACGCAGTATTTT. Its translation is CASSLPASQGQGIADTQYF. Drawing the rest from reference TRBV5-1 and TRBJ2-3, the complete variable domain is KAGVTQTPRYLIKTRGQQVTLSCSPISGHRSVSWYQQTPGQGLQFLFEYFSETQRNKGNFPGRFSGRQFSNSRSEMNVSTLELGDSALYLCASSLPASQGQGIADTQYFGPGTRLTVL.

This clonotype was detected ten times or more. The V and J genes are TRBV11-2 and TRBJ2-1; 9 nucleotides align to TRBD2. V lost 1 base, J lost 5 bases, and 6 bases stayed unmatched. CDR1 is SGHAT and CDR2 is FQNNGV in the germline V gene. CDR3 length: 16 amino acids. CDR3 region: CASSLGGRAGDNEQFF. CDR3 sequence (DNA): TGTGCCAGCAGCTTAGGCGGGAGGGCCGGAGACAATGAGCAGTTCTTC.

This clonotype was recorded a few times. The chain links TRBV7-3 to TRBJ2-7; D may be TRBD1 (6 bases). The CDR3 consists of 13 residues. CDR1 SGHTA and CDR2 FQGTGA come from the germline V gene. V was trimmed by 4 bases and J by 3 bases, leaving 10 bases between them. The DNA for the CDR3 is TGTGCCAGCAGCTCAACAGGGAACTACGAGCAGTACTTC. Translating it yields CASSSTGNYEQYF. Using reference TRBV7-3 and TRBJ2-7 for the parts outside the CDR3, the full variable domain is GAGVSQTPSNKVTEKGKYVELRCDPISGHTALYWYRQSLGQGPEFLIYFQGTGAADDSGLPNDRFFAVRPEGSVSTLKIQRTERGDSAVYLCASSSTGNYEQYFGPGTRLTVT.

This clonotype appeared a few times. The V and J genes are TRBV28 and TRBJ1-1; D gene unclear. Germline V gene data show CDR1 as MDHEN and CDR2 as SYDVKM. Deletions cut 2 bases from V and 10 bases from J, with 11 bases between. This CDR3 is built from 12 residues. DNA of the CDR3: TGTGCCAGCAGTTTAGTCGCCGTCGGAGCTTTCTTT. Translation: CASSLVAVGAFF.

The chain recombines TRBV10-3 with TRBJ2-3, with D perhaps given as TRBD1 or TRBD2 (5 bases each). The CDR3 is made up of 14 amino acids. CDR1 is ENHRY, CDR2 SYGVKD, per germline. Trimming shortened V by 0 bases and J by 3 bases, and 7 bases separated the two germline ends. CDR3 in DNA: TGTGCCATCAGTGAGTCGAGGGGAACAGATACGCAGTATTTT. Translated: CAISESRGTDTQYF.

In its sample, this clonotype was seen many times. CDR3 sequence reads: CATSDSDREETQYF. CDR3 sequence (DNA): TGTGCCACCAGTGATTCTGACAGGGAAGAGACCCAGTACTTC. The V call is TRBV24-1, the J call TRBJ2-5, with 7 bases fitting TRBD1. V dropped 2 bases and J dropped 3; count of bases not matched to a gene: 2. The CDR3 runs 14 residues. The germline V gene encodes CDR1 KGHDR and CDR2 SFDVKD.

This chain connects TRBV6-7 to TRBJ2-5; 11 nucleotides align to TRBD2. TRBV6-7 carries the ORF label, with uncertain function. V trimming: 5 bases; J trimming: 2 bases; junction bases outside the gene matches: 10. The CDR3 extends over 17 amino acids. This chain's CDR3 is CASSQAGLAEIQETQYF. The CDR3 coding sequence is TGTGCCAGCAGTCAAGCGGGACTAGCGGAAATTCAAGAGACCCAGTACTTC.

The chain couples TRBV6-5 to TRBJ1-1; tentatively, D is TRBD1 (6 bases). The CDR3 extends over 15 amino acids. Germline CDR1 is MNHEY and CDR2 is SVGAGI. V dropped 4 bases and J dropped 5 bases, with 17 bases sitting between them. CDR3 amino acids: CASSSPTGVPTEAFF. CDR3 DNA sequence: TGTGCCAGCAGTTCCCCGACAGGAGTTCCGACTGAAGCTTTCTTT.

The rearrangement joins TRBV10-3 to TRBJ1-1; D is unclear. Germline V gene data show CDR1 as ENHRY and CDR2 as SYGVKD. This CDR3 comprises 15 residues. The ends were cut back, 0 bases at V and 0 bases at J, with 8 bases in the middle. The CDR3 DNA reads TGTGCCATCAGTGAGTCAACCGTCTTGAACACTGAAGCTTTCTTT. This sequence encodes CAISESTVLNTEAFF.

This clonotype occurred many times. The V gene is TRBV3-1, the J gene TRBJ2-5; a possible D gene is TRBD2 (6 bases). This CDR3 is built from 14 residues. Germline V gives CDR1 LGHDT, CDR2 YNNKEL (reference sequence). The V and J ends lost 1 base and 4 bases respectively, with 10 bases between them. CDR3 loop: CASSQGGGRETQYF. CDR3 nucleotide sequence: TGTGCCAGCAGCCAAGGGGGAGGACGAGAGACCCAGTACTTC.

As DNA, the CDR3 is TGTGCCAGCAGTTACACGACCAGGGGGGCCTACGAGCAGTACTTC. Its protein is CASSYTTRGAYEQYF. The rearrangement uses TRBV6-5 and TRBJ2-7; TRBD1 might be the D (7 bases). Deletions cut 2 bases from V and 2 bases from J, with 13 bases between. Germline CDR1 and CDR2: MNHEY and SVGAGI. This CDR3 comprises 15 residues.

The chain recombines TRBV5-1 with TRBJ1-4, with D maybe TRBD1 (5 bases). CDR1 is SGHRS, CDR2 YFSETQ, per germline. With 4 bases removed from V and 7 bases from J, the gap between germline ends came to 23 bases. The CDR3 extends over 17 amino acids. The CDR3 loop is CASSPSRRGNYGEKLFF. CDR3 coding DNA: TGCGCCAGCAGCCCTTCCCGTCGGGGGAATTACGGTGAAAAACTGTTTTTT. The full variable domain, rest sourced from reference TRBV5-1 and TRBJ1-4, is KAGVTQTPRYLIKTRGQQVTLSCSPISGHRSVSWYQQTPGQGLQFLFEYFSETQRNKGNFPGRFSGRQFSNSRSEMNVSTLELGDSALYLCASSPSRRGNYGEKLFFGSGTQLSVL.

This chain joins TRBV25-1 and TRBJ2-7; no firm D call. The CDR3 length is 15 residues. V lost 0 bases and J 3 bases, leaving 12 bases between the germline ends. From germline, CDR1 is MGHDK and CDR2 SYGVNS. This CDR3 reads CASSEYGSRSYEQYF. The CDR3 DNA reads as TGTGCCAGCAGTGAATACGGCAGTCGGAGCTACGAGCAGTACTTC.

The chain has TRBV5-6 and TRBJ2-7, with D tentatively TRBD1 or TRBD2 (5 bases each). CDR1 is SGHDT and CDR2 is YYEEEE in the germline V gene. The CDR3 runs 15 residues. V was trimmed by 3 bases and J by 1 base, leaving 14 bases between them. The CDR3 nucleotides are TGTGCCAGCAGCTCCTTAGGGACGGGATCCTACGAGCAGTACTTC. Translating gives CASSSLGTGSYEQYF.

The chain uses TRBV29-1 and TRBJ1-6; D is possibly TRBD1 (5 bases). V gave up 4 bases and J gave up 6 bases, with 13 bases separating them. Germline-derived CDR1 and CDR2 are SQVTM and ANQGSEA. This CDR3 spans 14 amino acids. The DNA for the CDR3 is TGCAGCGTTGCGGACCTTGGGGCTAATTCACCCCTCCACTTT. It codes for CSVADLGANSPLHF.